Detailed here is one T cell receptor beta chain. These data belong to a study of T cell clones after liver transplantation. Generated by immunoSEQ multiplex PCR, the TCRdb table keeps only in-frame clones and is missing some. The sample has roughly 73,000 clones; 80% are singletons. The CDR3 has 17 residues. Germline CDR1 reads LNHDA; CDR2 reads SQIVND (reference sequence). The V gene end was trimmed by 5 bases and the J gene end by 0 bases; junction bases not matched to a gene: 7. The source of this sequence is a human donor who received a liver transplant. V usage is TRBV19 and J usage is TRBJ2-1, with 10 nucleotides matching TRBD2. Source: CD4+ T cells from blood, taken before liver transplant. CDR3 amino acids: CASSPRLAGSSYNEQFF. The DNA of the CDR3 is TGTGCCAGTAGTCCAAGACTAGCGGGTAGCTCCTACAATGAGCAGTTCTTC.